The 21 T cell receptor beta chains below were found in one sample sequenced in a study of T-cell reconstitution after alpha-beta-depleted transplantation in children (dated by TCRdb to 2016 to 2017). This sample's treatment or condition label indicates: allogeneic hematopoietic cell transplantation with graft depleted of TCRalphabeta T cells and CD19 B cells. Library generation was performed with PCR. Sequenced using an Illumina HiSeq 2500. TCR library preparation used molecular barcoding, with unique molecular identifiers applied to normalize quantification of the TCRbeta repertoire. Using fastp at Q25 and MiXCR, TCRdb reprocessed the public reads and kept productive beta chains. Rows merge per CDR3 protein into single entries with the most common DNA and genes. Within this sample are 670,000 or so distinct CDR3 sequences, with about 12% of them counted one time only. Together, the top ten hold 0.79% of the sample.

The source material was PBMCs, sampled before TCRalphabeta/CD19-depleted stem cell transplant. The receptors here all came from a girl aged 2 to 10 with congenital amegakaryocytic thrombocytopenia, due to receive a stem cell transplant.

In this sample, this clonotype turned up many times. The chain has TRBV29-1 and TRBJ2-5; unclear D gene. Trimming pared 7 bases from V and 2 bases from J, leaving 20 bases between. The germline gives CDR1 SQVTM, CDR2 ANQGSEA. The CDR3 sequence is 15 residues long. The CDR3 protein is CSAAVGQLEQETQYF. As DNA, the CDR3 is TGCAGCGCCGCGGTCGGCCAACTTGAACAAGAGACCCAGTACTTC.

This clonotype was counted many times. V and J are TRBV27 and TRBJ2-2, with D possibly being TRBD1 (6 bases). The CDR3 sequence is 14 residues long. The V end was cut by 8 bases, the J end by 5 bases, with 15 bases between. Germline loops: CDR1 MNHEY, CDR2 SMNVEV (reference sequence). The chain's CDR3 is CASGKQGRTGELFF. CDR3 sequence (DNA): TGTGCCAGCGGAAAACAGGGCAGGACCGGGGAGCTGTTTTTT.

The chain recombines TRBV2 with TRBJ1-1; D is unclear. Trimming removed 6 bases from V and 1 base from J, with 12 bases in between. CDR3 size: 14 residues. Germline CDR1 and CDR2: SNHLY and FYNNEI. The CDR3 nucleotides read TGTGCCAGCAGGACTAGGACGGGGAACACTGAAGCTTTCTTT. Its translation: CASRTRTGNTEAFF. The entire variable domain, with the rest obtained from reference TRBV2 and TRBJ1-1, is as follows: EPEVTQTPSHQVTQMGQEVILRCVPISNHLYFYWYRQILGQKVEFLVSFYNNEISEKSEIFDDQFSVERPDGSNFTLKIRSTKLEDSAMYFCASRTRTGNTEAFFGQGTRLTVV.

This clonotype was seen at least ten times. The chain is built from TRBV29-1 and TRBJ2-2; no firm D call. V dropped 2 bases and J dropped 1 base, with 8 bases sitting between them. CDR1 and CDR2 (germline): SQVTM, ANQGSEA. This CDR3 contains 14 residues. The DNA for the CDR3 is TGCAGCGTTGAATGGGGAATGAACACCGGGGAGCTGTTTTTT. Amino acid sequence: CSVEWGMNTGELFF.

CDR3 coding DNA: TGTGCCAGCAGCCAAATATTGGCGAACACCGGGGAGCTGTTTTTT. The encoded protein is CASSQILANTGELFF. This chain links TRBV3-1 with TRBJ2-2; D gene ambiguous. From germline, CDR1 is LGHDT and CDR2 YNNKEL (reference sequence). This CDR3 has 15 residues. V shed 2 bases and J shed 0 bases, with 7 bases lying between them.

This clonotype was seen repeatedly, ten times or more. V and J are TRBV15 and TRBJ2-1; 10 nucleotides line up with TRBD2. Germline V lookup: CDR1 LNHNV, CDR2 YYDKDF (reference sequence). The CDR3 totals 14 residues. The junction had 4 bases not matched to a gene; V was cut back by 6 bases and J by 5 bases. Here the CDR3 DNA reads TGTGCCACCAGACTAGCGGGAAGAAACAATGAGCAGTTCTTC. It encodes CATRLAGRNNEQFF.

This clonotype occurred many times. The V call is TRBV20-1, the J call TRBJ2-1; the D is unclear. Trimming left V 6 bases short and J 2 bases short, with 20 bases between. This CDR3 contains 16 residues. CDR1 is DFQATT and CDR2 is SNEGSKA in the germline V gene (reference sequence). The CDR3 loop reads CSAYPSEVGTYNEQFF. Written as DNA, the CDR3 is TGCAGTGCCTACCCCTCTGAGGTAGGCACCTACAATGAGCAGTTCTTC.

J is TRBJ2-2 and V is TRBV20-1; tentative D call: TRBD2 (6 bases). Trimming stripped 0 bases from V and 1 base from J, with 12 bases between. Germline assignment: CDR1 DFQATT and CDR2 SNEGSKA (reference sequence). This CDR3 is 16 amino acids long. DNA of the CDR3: TGCAGTGCTAGAGATTTTCGGCGGGAGAACACCGGGGAGCTGTTTTTT. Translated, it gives CSARDFRRENTGELFF.

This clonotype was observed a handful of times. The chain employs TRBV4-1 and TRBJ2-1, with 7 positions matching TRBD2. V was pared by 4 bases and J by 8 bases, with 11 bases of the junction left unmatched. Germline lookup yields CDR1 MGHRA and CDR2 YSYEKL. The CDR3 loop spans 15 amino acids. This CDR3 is CASSLLGGSIDEQFF. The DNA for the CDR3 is TGCGCCAGCAGCCTATTGGGCGGGAGTATCGATGAGCAGTTCTTC.

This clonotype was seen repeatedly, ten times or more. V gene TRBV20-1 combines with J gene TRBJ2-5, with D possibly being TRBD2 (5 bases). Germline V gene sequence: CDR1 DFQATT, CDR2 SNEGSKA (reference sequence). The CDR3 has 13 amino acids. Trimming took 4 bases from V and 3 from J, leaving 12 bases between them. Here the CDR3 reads CSAKEAGKETQYF. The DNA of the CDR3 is TGCAGTGCTAAGGAGGCAGGAAAAGAGACCCAGTACTTC.

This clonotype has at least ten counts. CDR3 residues: CASSQGGSWTGELFF. In DNA, the CDR3 is TGTGCCAGCAGCCAAGGGGGGAGTTGGACCGGGGAGCTGTTTTTT. The chain carries TRBV3-1 and TRBJ2-2; D is perhaps TRBD1 or TRBD2 (5 bases each). With 1 base removed from V and 5 bases from J, the gap between germline ends came to 11 bases. The length of the CDR3 is 15 residues. The V gene's germline CDR1 is LGHDT and CDR2 YNNKEL (reference sequence).

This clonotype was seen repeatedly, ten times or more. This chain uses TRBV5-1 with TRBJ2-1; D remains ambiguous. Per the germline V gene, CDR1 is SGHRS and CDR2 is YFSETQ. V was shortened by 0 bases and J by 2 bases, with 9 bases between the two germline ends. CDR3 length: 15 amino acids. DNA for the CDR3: TGCGCCAGCAGCTTGGTGCTCAGCACCTACAATGAGCAGTTCTTC. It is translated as CASSLVLSTYNEQFF.

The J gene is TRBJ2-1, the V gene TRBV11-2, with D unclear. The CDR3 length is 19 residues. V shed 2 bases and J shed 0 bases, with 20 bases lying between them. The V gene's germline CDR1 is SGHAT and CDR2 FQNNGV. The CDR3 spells CASSLYHLPSRRSYNEQFF. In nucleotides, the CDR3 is TGTGCCAGCAGCTTATACCACTTACCCTCCAGACGCTCCTACAATGAGCAGTTCTTC.

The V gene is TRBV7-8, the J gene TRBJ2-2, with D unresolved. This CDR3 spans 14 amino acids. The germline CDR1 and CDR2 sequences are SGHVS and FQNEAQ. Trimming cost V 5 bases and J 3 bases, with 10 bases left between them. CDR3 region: CASSVLMHTGELFF. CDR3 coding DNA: TGTGCCAGCAGCGTACTCATGCACACCGGGGAGCTGTTTTTT.

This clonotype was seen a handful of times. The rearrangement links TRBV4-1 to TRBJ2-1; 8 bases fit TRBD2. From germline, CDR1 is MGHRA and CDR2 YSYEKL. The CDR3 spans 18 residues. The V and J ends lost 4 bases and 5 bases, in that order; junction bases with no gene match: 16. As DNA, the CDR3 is TGCGCCAGCAGCCGCAAAACAAATCTAGCGGGTCTCCACAATGAGCAGTTCTTC. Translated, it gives CASSRKTNLAGLHNEQFF.

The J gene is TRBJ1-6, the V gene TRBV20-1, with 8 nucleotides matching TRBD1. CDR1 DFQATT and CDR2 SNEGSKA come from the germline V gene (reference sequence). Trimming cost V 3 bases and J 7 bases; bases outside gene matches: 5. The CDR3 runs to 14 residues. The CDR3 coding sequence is TGCAGTGCTAGCCAGACAGGGGTCAATTCACCCCTCCACTTT. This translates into CSASQTGVNSPLHF.

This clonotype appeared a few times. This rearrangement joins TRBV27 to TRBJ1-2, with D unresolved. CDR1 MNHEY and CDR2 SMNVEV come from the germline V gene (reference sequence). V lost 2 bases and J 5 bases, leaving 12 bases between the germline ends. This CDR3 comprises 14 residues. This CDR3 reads CASSLTPGLYGYTF. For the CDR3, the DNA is TGTGCCAGCAGTTTAACTCCGGGCCTGTATGGCTACACCTTC.

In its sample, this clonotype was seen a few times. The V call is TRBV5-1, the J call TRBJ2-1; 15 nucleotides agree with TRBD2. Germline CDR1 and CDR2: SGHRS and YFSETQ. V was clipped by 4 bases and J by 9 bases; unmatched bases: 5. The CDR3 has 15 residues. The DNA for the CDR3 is TGCGCCAGCAGCCCCGGGACTAGCGGGAGGTCTGAGCAGTTCTTC. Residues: CASSPGTSGRSEQFF.

The CDR3 region has the DNA TGTGCCAGCAGCCCTAAAAACAGGGGGACGGACGGCGAGCAGTACTTC. This codes for CASSPKNRGTDGEQYF. The genes are TRBV7-3 and TRBJ2-7, with 8 bases identical to TRBD1. Germline values: CDR1 SGHTA, CDR2 FQGTGA. The CDR3 covers 16 residues. Trimming removed 5 bases from V and 6 bases from J; junction bases left unmatched: 15.

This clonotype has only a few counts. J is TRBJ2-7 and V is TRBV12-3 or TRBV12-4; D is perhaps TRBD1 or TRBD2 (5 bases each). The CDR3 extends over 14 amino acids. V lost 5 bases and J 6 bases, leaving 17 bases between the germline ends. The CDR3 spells CASSPGPTTLEQYF. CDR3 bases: TGTGCCAGCAGTCCGGGACCTACAACCCTCGAGCAGTACTTC.

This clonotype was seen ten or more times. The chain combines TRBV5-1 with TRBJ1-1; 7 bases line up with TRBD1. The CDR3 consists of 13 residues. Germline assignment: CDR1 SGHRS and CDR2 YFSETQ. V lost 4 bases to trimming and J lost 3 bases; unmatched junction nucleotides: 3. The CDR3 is CASSTDRDTEAFF. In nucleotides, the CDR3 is TGCGCCAGCAGCACTGACAGGGACACTGAAGCTTTCTTT.